This T cell receptor beta chain derives from a study of T-cell reconstitution after alpha-beta-depleted transplantation in children. J lost 7 bases, V lost 5 bases, and 12 bases had no gene match. The CDR3 covers 15 residues. Germline values: CDR1 SGHRS, CDR2 YFSETQ. The authors prepared the TCRbeta library with unique molecular identifiers. TCRdb ran MiXCR on the PCR reads and lists one entry per CDR3 protein. The sample carries 440,000 or so distinct CDR3 sequences, under 13% recorded once. This sample comprised PBMCs from the stem cell graft donor, obtained from the stem cell graft. This sequence joins TRBV5-1 and TRBJ2-5, with TRBD1 identical over 9 bases. The sequence was obtained from a human donor who donated a stem cell graft to a child with acute myeloid leukemia. As DNA, the CDR3 is TGCGCCAGCAGTGAACAGGGGGCCCTTTCGGGGACCCAGTACTTC. This codes for CASSEQGALSGTQYF.